This TCR beta chain was found in a study of blood T cell repertoires in COVID-19. Background on the study: The samples span acute and convalescent COVID-19 from the United States, Italy and Spain. From T cells, B-cell-depleted T cells, or PBMCs came the material, which was cDNA or gDNA.

V shed 3 bases and J shed 0 bases, with 11 bases lying between them. This CDR3 comprises 15 residues. Germline V gene sequence: CDR1 SEHNR, CDR2 FQNEAQ (reference sequence). Clones were read by immunoSEQ multiplex PCR, and TCRdb kept only the in-frame ones, dropping some. The sample holds 350,000 to 450,000 clones, about 85% seen once. The sequence came from a woman between 18 and 29 years old with acute or convalescent COVID-19. The chain recombines TRBV7-9 with TRBJ1-1, with D tentatively TRBD1 (6 bases). The sequencing input was peripheral blood. In DNA, the CDR3 is TGTGCCAGCAGCTTTCAGGGGCCCCTGAACACTGAAGCTTTCTTT. It yields the protein CASSFQGPLNTEAFF.